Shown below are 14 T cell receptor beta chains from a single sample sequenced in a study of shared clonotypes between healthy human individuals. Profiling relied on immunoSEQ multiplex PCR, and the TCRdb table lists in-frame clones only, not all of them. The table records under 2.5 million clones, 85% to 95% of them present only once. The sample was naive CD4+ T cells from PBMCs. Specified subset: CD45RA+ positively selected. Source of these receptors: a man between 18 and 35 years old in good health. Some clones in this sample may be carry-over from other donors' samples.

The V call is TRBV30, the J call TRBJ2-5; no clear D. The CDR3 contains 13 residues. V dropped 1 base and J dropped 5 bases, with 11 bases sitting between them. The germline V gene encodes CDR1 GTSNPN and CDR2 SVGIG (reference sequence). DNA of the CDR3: TGTGCCTGGAGTGGTGACTCTCTCGAGACCCAGTACTTC. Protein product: CAWSGDSLETQYF.

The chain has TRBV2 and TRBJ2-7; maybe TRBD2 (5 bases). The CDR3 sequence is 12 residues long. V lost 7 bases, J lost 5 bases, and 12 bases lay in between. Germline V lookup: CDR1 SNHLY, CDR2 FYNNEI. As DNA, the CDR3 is TGTGCCAGCAAACGCTCCGGGGACGAGCAGTACTTC. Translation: CASKRSGDEQYF.

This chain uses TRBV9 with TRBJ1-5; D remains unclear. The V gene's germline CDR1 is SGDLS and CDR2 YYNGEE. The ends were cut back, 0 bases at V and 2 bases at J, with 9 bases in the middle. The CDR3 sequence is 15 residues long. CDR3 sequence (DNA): TGTGCCAGCAGCGTAGGGCCAACCGGCAATCAGCCCCAGCATTTT. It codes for CASSVGPTGNQPQHF.

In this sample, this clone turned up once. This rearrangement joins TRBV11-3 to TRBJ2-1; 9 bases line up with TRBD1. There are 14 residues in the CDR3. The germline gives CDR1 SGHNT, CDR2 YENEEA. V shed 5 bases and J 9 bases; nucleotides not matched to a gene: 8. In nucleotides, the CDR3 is TGTGCCAGCAGCCCAGGACAGGGGTATGCTGAGCAGTTCTTC. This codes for CASSPGQGYAEQFF.

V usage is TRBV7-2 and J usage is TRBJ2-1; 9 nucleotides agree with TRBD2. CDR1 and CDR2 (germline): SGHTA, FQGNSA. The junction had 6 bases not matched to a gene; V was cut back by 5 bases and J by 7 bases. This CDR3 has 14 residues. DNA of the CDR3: TGTGCCAGCAGCCCGGGACTAGCAAAAAATGAGCAGTTCTTC. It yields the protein CASSPGLAKNEQFF.

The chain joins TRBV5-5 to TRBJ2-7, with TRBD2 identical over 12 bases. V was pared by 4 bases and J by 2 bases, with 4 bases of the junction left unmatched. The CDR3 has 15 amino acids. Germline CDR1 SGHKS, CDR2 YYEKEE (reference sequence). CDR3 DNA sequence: TGTGCCAGCAGCCTAGCGGGAGGGGGACCCTACGAGCAGTACTTC. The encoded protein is CASSLAGGGPYEQYF. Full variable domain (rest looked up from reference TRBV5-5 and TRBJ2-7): DAGVTQSPTHLIKTRGQQVTLRCSPISGHKSVSWYQQVLGQGPQFIFQYYEKEERGRGNFPDRFSARQFPNYSSELNVNALLLGDSALYLCASSLAGGGPYEQYFGPGTRLTVT.

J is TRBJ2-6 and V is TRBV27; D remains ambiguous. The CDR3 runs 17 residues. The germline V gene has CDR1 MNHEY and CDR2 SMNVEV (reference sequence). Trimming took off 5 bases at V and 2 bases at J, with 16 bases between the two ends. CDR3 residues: CASSAENGLPGANVLTF. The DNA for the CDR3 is TGTGCCAGCAGTGCCGAGAATGGTTTGCCTGGGGCCAACGTCCTGACTTTC.

CDR3 bases: TGTGCCAGTAGTATTGGGAGGACCGGCACTGAAGCTTTCTTT. It encodes CASSIGRTGTEAFF. This chain joins TRBV19 and TRBJ1-1; no clear D gene. V dropped 3 bases and J dropped 4 bases, with 12 bases sitting between them. This CDR3 has 14 residues. Germline CDR1 is LNHDA and CDR2 is SQIVND (reference sequence).

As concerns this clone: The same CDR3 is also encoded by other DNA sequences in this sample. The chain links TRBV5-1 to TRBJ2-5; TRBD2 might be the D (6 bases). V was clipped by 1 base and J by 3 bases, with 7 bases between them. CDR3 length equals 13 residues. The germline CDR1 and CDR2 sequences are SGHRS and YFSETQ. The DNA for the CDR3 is TGCGCCAGCAGCTTGACGGGGGAAGAGACCCAGTACTTC. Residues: CASSLTGEETQYF.

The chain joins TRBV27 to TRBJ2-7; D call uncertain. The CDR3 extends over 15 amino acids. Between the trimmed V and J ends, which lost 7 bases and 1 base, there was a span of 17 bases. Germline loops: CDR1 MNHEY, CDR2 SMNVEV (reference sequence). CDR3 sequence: CASTYSPGISYEQYF. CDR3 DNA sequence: TGTGCCAGCACCTACTCTCCCGGTATTTCCTACGAGCAGTACTTC.

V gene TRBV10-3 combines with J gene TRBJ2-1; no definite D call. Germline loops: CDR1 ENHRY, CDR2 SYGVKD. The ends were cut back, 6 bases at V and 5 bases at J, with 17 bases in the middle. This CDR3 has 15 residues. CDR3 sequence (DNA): TGTGCCATCAGCTGGGCCTTCACGAAGGACAATGAGCAGTTCTTC. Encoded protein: CAISWAFTKDNEQFF.

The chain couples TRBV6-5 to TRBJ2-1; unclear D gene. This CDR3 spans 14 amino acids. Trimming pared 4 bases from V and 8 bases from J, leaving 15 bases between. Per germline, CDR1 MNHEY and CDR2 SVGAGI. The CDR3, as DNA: TGTGCCAGCAGTTTCCGGGCCCGACCCGATGAGCAGTTCTTC. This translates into CASSFRARPDEQFF.

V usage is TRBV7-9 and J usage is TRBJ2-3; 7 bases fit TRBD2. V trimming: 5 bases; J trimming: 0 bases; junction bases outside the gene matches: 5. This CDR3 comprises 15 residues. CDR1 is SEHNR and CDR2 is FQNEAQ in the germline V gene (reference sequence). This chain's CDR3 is CASSLTSASTDTQYF. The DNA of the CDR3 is TGTGCCAGCAGCCTAACTAGCGCCAGCACAGATACGCAGTATTTT.

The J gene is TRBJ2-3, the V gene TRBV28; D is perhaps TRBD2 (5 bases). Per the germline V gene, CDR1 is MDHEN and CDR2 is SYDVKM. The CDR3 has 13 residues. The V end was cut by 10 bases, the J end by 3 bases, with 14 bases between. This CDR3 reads CATSGSVTDTQYF. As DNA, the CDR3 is TGTGCCACCTCGGGATCGGTTACAGATACGCAGTATTTT.